This T cell receptor (beta chain) was identified during a study of CD8 T cells in ankylosing spondylitis. Whole-study findings and limits: A motif in TCR beta, a set of roughly eight highly homologous variants, appeared characteristic of ankylosing spondylitis blood.

As concerns this clonotype: Its specificity is unknown.

Preparation of TCR beta libraries was done by quantitative 5'-RACE with molecular barcodes. One entry per CDR3 protein, called by TCRdb with MiXCR from the 5' RACE reads. The top ten clones hold about 0.94% of a sample with roughly 440,000 distinct CDR3 sequences, roughly a sixth of them seen once. Sequencing used blood, either unsorted or a sorted T cell fraction (not recorded which). The receptor was derived from a male donor with ankylosing spondylitis.

CDR3 in amino acids: CASSVGRGTDTQYF. The CDR3, as DNA: TGTGCCAGCAGCGTAGGCCGGGGCACAGATACGCAGTATTTT. The rearrangement joins TRBV9 to TRBJ2-3; D is unclear. The CDR3 consists of 14 residues. V dropped 0 bases and J dropped 1 base, with 6 bases sitting between them. Germline CDR1 SGDLS, CDR2 YYNGEE.